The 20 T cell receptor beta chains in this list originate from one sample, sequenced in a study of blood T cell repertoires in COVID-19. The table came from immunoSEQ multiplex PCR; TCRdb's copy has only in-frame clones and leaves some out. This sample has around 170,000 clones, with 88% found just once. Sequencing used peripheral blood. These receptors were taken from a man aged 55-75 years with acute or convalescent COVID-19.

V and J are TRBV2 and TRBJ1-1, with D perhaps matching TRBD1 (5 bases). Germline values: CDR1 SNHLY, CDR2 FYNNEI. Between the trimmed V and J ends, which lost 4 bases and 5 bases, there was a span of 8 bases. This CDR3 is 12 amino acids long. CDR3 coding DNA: TGTGCCAGCAGTGTGGGGGGAACTGAAGCTTTCTTT. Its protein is CASSVGGTEAFF.

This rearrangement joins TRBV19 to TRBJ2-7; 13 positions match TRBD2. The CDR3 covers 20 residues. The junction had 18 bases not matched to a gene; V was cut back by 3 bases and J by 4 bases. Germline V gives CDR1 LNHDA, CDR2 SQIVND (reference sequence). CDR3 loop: CASSISFRTRTSGSPYEQYF. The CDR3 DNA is TGTGCCAGTAGTATTTCGTTCAGGACCAGGACTAGCGGGAGCCCATACGAGCAGTACTTC. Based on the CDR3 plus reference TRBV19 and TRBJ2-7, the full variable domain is DGGITQSPKYLFRKEGQNVTLSCEQNLNHDAMYWYRQDPGQGLRLIYYSQIVNDFQKGDIAEGYSVSREKKESFPLTVTSAQKNPTAFYLCASSISFRTRTSGSPYEQYFGPGTRLTVT.

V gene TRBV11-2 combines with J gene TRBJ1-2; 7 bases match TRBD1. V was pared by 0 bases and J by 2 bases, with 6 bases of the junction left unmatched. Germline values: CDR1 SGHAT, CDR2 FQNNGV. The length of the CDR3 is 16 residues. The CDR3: CASSLDYQGGNYGYTF. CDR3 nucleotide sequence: TGTGCCAGCAGCTTAGATTATCAGGGGGGAAACTATGGCTACACCTTC.

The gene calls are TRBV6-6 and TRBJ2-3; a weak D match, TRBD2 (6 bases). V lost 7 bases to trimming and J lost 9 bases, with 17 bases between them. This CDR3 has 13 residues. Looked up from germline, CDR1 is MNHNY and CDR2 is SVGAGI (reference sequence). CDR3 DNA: TGTGCCAGCACCCCCGGGGGTCTTTGGACGCAGTATTTT. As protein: CASTPGGLWTQYF.

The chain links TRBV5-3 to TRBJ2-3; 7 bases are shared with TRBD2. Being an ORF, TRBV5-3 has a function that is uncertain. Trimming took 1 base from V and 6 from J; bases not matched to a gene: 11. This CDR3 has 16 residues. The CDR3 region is CARSLSREAPSDTQYF. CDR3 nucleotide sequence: TGTGCCAGAAGCTTGAGCCGGGAGGCCCCTTCGGATACGCAGTATTTT.

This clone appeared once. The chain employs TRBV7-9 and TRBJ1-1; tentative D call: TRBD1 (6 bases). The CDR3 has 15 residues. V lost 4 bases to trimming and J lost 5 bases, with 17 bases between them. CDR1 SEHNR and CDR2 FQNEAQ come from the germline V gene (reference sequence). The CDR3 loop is CASSYPTGGGTEAFF. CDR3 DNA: TGTGCCAGCAGCTACCCGACAGGCGGGGGGACTGAAGCTTTCTTT.

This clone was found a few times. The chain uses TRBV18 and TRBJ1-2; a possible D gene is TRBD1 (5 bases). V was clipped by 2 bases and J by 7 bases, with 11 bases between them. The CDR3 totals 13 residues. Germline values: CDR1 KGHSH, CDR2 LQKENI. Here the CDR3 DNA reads TGTGCCAGCTCACCAAGACAGAACGGTGGCTACACCTTC. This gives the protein CASSPRQNGGYTF.

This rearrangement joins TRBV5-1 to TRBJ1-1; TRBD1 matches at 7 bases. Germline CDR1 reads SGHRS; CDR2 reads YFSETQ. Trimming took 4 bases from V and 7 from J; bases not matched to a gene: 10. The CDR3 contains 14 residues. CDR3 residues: CASSPRQGEIEAFF. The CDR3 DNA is TGCGCCAGCAGCCCCCGACAGGGTGAAATTGAAGCTTTCTTT.

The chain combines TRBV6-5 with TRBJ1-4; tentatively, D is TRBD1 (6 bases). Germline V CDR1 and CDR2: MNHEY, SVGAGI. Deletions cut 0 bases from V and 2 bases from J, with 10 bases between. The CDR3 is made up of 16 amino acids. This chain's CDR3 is CASSYSTGTTNEKLFF. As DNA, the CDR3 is TGTGCCAGCAGTTACTCAACAGGGACGACTAATGAAAAACTGTTTTTT.

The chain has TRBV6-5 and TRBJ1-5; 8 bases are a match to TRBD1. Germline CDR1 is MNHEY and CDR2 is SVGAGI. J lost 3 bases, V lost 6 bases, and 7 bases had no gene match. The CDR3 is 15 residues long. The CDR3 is CASRLGTGNNQPQHF. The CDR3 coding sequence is TGTGCCAGCAGATTGGGGACAGGTAACAATCAGCCCCAGCATTTT.

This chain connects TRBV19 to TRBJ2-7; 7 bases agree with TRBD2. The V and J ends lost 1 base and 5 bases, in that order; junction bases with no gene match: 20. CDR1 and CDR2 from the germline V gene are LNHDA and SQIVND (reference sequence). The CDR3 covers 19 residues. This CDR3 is CASSIVKGIAGVFRDEQYV. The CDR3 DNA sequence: TGTGCCAGTAGTATAGTGAAGGGGATAGCGGGTGTGTTTAGGGACGAGCAGTACGTC.

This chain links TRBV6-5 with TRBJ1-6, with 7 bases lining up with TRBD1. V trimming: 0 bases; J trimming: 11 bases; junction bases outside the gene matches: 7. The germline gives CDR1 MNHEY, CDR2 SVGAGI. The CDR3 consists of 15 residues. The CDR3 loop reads CASSYSGQYLTPLHF. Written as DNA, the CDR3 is TGTGCCAGCAGTTACTCGGGACAGTATCTGACACCCCTCCACTTT.

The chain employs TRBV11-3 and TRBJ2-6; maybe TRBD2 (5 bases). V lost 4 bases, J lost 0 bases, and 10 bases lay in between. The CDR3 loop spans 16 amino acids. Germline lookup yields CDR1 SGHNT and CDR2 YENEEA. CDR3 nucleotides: TGTGCCAGCAGCTCGAGGGCCAGCTCTGGGGCCAACGTCCTGACTTTC. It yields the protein CASSSRASSGANVLTF.

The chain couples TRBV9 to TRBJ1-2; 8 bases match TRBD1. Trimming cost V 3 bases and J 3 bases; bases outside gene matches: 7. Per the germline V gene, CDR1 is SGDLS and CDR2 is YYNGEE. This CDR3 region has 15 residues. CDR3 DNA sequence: TGTGCCAGCAGCGCCTGGACAGGGATAGACTATGGCTACACCTTC. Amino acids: CASSAWTGIDYGYTF.

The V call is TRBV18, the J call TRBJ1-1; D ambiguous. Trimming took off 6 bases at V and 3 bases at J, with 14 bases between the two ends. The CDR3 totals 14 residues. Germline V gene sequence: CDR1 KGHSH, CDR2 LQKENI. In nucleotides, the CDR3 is TGTGCCAGCTCTCTCCTGGGTGCGGACACTGAAGCTTTCTTT. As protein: CASSLLGADTEAFF.

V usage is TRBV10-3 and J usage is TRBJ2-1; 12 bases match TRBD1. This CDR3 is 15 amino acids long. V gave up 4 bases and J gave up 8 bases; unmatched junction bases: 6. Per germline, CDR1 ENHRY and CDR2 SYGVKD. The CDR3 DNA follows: TGTGCCATCAGTGGGAGGGACAGGGGGCCCGATGAGCAGTTCTTC. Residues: CAISGRDRGPDEQFF.

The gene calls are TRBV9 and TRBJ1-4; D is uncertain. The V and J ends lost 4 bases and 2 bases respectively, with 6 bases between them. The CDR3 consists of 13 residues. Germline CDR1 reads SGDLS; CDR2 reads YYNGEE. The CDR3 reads CASSPRTNEKLFF. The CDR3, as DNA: TGTGCCAGCAGCCCCCGGACTAATGAAAAACTGTTTTTT.

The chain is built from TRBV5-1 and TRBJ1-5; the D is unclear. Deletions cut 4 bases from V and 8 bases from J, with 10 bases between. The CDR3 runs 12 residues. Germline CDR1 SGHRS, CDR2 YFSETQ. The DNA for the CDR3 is TGCGCCAGCAGCAGAGGGTACAAGCCCCAGCATTTT. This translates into CASSRGYKPQHF.

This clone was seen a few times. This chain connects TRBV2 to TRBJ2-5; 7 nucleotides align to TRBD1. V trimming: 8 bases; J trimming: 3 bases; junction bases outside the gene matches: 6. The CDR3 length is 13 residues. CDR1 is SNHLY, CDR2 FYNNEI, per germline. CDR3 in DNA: TGTGCCAGCGGGGTTCAGGGGGAAGAGACCCAGTACTTC. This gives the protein CASGVQGEETQYF.

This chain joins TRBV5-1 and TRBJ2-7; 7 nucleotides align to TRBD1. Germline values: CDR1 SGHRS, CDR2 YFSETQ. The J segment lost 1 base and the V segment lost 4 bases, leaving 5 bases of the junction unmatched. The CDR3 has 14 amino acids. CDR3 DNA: TGCGCCAGCAGCAATCCGGGACAGTCCTACGAGCAGTACTTC. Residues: CASSNPGQSYEQYF.